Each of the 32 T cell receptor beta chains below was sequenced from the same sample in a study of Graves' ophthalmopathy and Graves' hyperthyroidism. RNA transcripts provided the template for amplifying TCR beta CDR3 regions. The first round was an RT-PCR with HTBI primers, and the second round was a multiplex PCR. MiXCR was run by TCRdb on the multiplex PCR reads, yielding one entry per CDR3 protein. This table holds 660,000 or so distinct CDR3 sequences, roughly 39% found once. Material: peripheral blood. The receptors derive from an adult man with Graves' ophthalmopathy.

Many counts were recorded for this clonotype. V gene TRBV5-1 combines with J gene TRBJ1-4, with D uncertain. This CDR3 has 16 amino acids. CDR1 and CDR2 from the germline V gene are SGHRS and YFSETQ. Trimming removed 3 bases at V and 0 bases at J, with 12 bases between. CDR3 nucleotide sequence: TGCGCCAGCAGCTACTCAGGAGCGGCAACTAATGAAAAACTGTTTTTT. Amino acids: CASSYSGAATNEKLFF.

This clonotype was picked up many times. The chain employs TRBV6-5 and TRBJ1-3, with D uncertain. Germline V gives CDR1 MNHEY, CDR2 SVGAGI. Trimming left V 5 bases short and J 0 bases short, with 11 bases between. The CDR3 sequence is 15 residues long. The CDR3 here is CASSPDEFSGNTIYF. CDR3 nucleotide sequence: TGTGCCAGCAGTCCGGACGAGTTCTCTGGAAACACCATATATTTT.

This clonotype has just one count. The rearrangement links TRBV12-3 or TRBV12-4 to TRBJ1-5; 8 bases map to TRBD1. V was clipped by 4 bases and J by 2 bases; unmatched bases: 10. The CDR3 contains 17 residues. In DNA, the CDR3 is TGTGCCAGCAGTTACCTGGCAGGGGGCTTGGGCAATCAGCCCCAGCATTTT. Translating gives CASSYLAGGLGNQPQHF.

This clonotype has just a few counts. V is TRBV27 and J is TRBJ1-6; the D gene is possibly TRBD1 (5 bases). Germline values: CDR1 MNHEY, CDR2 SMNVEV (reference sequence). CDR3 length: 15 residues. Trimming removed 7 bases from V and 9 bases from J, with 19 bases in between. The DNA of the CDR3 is TGTGCCAGCAATGAATACGGGACCCAGGGTTCACCCCTCCACTTT. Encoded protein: CASNEYGTQGSPLHF.

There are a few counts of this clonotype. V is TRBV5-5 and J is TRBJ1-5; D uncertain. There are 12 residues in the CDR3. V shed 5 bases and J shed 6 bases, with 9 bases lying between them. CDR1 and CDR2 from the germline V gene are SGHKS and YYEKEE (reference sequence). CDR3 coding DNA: TGTGCCAGCAGTAGGGTGTCTCAGCCCCAGCATTTT. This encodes CASSRVSQPQHF.

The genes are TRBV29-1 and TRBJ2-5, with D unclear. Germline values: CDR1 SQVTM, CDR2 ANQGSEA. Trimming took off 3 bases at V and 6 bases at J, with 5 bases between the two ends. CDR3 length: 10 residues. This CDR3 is CSVDGQTQYF. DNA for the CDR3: TGCAGCGTTGACGGCCAGACCCAGTACTTC.

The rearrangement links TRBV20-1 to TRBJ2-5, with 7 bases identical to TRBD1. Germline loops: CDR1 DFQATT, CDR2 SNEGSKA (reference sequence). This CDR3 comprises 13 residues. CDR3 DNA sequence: TGCAGCGTTGAAGATCGCAGGGGGGAGACCCAGTACTTC. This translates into CSVEDRRGETQYF.

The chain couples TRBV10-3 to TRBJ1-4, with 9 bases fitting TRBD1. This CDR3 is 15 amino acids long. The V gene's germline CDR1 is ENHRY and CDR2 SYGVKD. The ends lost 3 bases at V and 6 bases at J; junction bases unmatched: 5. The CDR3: CAISDRGQGYEKLFF. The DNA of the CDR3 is TGTGCCATCAGTGACCGGGGACAGGGTTATGAAAAACTGTTTTTT.

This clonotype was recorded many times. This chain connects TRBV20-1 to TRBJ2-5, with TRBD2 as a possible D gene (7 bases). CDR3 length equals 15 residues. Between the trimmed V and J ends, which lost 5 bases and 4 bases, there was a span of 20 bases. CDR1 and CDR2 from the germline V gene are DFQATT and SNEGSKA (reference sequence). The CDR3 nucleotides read TGCAGTGCTCGAGGGACATTTCGGGGGGTAGAGACCCAGTACTTC. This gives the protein CSARGTFRGVETQYF.

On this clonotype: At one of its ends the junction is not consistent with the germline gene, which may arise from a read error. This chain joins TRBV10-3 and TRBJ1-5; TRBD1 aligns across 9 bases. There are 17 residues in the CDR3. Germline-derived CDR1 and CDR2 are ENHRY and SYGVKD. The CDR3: CASSYTEGQGFFQPQHF. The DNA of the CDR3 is TGTGCCAGCAGTTACACCGAAGGACAGGGGTTTTTTCAGCCCCAGCATTTT.

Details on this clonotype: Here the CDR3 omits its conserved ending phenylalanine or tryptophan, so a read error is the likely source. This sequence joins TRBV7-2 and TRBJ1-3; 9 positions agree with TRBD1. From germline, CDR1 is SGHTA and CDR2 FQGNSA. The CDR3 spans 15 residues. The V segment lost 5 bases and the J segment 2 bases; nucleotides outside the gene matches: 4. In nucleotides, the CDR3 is TGTGCCAGCAGCCAGACAGGGGGGCCTGGAAACACCATATATCTT. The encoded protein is CASSQTGGPGNTIYL.

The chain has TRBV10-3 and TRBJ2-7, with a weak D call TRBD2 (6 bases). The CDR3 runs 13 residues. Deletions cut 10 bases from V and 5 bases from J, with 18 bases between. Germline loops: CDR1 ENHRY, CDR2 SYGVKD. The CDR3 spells CASSPGAGHEQYF. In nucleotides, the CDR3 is TGTGCCAGCAGCCCCGGAGCGGGTCACGAGCAGTACTTC.

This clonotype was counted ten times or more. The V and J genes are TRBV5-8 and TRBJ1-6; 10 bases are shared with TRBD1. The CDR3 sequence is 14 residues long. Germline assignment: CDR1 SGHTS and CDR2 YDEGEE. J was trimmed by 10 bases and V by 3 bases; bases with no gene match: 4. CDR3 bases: TGTGCCAGCAGCTGGGACAGGGGCGACTCACCCCTCCACTTT. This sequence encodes CASSWDRGDSPLHF.

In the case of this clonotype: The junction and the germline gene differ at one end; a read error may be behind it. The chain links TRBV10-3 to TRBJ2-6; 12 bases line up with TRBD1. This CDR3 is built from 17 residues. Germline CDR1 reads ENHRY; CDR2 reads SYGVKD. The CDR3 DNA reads TGTGCCGTCAGTGAGGGACAGGGGGCTGCTGGGGCCAACGTCCTGACTTTC. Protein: CAVSEGQGAAGANVLTF.

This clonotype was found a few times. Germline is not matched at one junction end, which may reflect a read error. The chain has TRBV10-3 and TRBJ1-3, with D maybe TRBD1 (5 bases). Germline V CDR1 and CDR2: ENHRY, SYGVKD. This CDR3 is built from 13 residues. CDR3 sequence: CASSFTGGNTIYF. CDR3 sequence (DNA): TGTGCCAGCAGTTTTACAGGAGGAAACACCATATATTTT.

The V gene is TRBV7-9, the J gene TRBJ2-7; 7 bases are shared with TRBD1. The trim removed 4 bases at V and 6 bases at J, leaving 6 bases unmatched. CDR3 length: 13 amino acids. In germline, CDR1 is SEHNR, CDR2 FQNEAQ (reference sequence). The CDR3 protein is CASSSTDRVEQYF. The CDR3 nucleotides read TGTGCCAGCAGCTCCACCGACAGGGTCGAGCAGTACTTC.

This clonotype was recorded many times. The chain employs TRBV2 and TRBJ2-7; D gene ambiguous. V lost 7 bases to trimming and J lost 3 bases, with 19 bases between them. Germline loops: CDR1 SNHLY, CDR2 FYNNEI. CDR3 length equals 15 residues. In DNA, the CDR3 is TGTGCCAGCAACCCCAAACCCCTGGGCGACTACGAGCAGTACTTC. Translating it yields CASNPKPLGDYEQYF.

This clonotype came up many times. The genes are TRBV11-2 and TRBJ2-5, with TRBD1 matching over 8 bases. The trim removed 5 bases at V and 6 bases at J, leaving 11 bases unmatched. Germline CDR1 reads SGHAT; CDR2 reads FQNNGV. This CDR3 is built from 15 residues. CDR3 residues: CASSQPGQGLQTQYF. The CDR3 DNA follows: TGTGCCAGCAGCCAACCCGGACAGGGATTGCAGACCCAGTACTTC.

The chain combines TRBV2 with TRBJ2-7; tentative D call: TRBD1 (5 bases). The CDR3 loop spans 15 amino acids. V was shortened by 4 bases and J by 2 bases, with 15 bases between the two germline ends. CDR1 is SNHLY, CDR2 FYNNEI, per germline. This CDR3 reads CASSGGAQIAYEQYF. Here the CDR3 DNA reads TGTGCCAGCAGTGGTGGGGCTCAAATCGCCTACGAGCAGTACTTC. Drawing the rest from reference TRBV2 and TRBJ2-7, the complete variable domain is EPEVTQTPSHQVTQMGQEVILRCVPISNHLYFYWYRQILGQKVEFLVSFYNNEISEKSEIFDDQFSVERPDGSNFTLKIRSTKLEDSAMYFCASSGGAQIAYEQYFGPGTRLTVT.

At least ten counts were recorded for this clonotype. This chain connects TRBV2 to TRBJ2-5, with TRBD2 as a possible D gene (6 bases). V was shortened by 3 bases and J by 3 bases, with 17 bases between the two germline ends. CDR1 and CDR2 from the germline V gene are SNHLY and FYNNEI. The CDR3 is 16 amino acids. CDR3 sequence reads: CASSDPATEGEETQYF. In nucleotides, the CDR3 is TGTGCCAGCAGTGACCCCGCGACGGAGGGAGAAGAGACCCAGTACTTC.

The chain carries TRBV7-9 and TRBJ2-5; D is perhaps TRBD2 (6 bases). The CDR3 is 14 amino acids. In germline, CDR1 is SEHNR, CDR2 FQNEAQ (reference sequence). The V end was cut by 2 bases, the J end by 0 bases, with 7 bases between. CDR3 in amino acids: CASSLREDQETQYF. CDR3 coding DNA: TGTGCCAGCAGCTTAAGGGAGGACCAAGAGACCCAGTACTTC.

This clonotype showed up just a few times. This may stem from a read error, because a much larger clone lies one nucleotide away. Here the CDR3 reads CASSYAREETQYF. The CDR3 DNA reads TGTGCCAGCAGTTACGCCAGGGAAGAGACCCAGTACTTC. This chain uses TRBV7-9 with TRBJ2-5; possible D gene TRBD1, 5 bases. Germline lookup yields CDR1 SEHNR and CDR2 FQNEAQ (reference sequence). Trimming cost V 6 bases and J 3 bases, with 11 bases left between them. The CDR3 is made up of 13 amino acids.

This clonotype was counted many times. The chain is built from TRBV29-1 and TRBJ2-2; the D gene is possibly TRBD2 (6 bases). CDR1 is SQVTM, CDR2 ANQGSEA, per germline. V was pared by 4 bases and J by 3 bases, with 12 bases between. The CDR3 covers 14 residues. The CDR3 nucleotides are TGCAGCGTTGGGTCCTCGGGGGACACCGGGGAGCTGTTTTTT. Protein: CSVGSSGDTGELFF.

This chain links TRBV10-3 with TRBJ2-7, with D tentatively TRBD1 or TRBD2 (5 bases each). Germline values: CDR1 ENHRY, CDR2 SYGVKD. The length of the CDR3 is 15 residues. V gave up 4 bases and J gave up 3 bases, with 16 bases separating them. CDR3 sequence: CAISGPGQGNYEQYF. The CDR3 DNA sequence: TGTGCCATCAGTGGCCCGGGGCAGGGTAACTACGAGCAGTACTTC.

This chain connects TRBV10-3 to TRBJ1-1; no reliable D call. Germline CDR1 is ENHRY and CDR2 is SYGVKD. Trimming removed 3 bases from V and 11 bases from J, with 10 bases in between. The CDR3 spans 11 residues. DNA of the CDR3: TGTGCCATCAGTGAAAATCGGGAGGCTTTCTTT. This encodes CAISENREAFF.

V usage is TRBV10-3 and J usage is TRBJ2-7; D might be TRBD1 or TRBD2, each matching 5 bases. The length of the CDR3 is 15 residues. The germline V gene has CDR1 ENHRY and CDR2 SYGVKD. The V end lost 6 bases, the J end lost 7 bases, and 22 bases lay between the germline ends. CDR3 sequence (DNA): TGTGCCATCAGGGGGGAAACAGAAGAGTTTAATGAGCAGTACTTC. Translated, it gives CAIRGETEEFNEQYF.

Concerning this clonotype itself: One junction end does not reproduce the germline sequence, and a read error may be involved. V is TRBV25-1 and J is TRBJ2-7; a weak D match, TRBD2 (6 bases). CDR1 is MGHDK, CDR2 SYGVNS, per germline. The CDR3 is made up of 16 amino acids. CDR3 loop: CASSQDRGGTSYEQYF. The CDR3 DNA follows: TGCGCCAGCAGCCAAGATCGTGGAGGGACCTCCTACGAGCAGTACTTC.

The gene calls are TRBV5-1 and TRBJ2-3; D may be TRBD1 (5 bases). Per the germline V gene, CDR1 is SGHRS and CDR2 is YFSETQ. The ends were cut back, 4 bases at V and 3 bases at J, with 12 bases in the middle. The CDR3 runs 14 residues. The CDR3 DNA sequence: TGCGCCAGCAGCCCGTGGGGCCTTACAGATACGCAGTATTTT. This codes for CASSPWGLTDTQYF.

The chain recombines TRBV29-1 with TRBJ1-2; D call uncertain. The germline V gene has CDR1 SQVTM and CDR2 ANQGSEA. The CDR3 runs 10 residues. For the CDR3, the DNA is TGCAGGGGCGGATTCTATGGCTACACCTTC. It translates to CRGGFYGYTF.

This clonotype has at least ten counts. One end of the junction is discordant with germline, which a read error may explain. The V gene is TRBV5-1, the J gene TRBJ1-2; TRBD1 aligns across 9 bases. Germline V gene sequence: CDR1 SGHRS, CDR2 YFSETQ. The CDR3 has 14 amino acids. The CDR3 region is CASSSTGGGYGYTF. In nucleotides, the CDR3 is TGTGCCAGCAGCTCGACAGGGGGTGGCTATGGCTACACCTTC.

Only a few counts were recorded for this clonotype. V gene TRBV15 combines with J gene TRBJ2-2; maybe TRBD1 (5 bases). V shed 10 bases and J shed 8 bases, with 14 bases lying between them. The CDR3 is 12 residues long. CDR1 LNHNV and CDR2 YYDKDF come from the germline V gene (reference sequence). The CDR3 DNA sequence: TGTGCCATCACTACAGGAATGGGGGAGCTGTTTTTT. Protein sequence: CAITTGMGELFF.

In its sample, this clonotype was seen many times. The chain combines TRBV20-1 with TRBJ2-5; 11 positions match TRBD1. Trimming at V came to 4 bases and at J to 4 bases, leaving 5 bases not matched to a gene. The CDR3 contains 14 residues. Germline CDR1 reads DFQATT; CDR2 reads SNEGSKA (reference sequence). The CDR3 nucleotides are TGCAGTGCTAAACCGGGACAGGGGGGAGAGACCCAGTACTTC. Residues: CSAKPGQGGETQYF.